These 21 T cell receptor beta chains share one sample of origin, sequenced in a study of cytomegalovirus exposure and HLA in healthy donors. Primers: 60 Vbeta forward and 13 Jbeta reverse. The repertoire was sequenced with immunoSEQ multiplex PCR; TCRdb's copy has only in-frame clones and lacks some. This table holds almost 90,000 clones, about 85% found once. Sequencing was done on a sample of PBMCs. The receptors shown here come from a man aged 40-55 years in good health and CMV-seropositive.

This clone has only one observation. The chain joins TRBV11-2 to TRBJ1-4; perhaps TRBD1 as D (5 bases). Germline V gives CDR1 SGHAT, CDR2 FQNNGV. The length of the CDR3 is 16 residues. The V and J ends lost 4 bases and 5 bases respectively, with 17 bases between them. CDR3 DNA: TGTGCCAGCAGCTCAGGAGTGGGACTGAGGAATGAAAAACTGTTTTTT. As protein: CASSSGVGLRNEKLFF. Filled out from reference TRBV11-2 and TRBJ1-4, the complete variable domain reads EAGVAQSPRYKIIEKRQSVAFWCNPISGHATLYWYQQILGQGPKLLIQFQNNGVVDDSQLPKDRFSAERLKGVDSTLKIQPAKLEDSAVYLCASSSGVGLRNEKLFFGSGTQLSVL.

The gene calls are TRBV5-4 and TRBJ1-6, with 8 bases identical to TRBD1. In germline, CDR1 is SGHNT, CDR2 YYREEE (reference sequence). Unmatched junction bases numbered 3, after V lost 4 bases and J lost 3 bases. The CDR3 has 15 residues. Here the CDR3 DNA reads TGTGCCAGCAGCACGGGGACAGGCTATAATTCACCCCTCCACTTT. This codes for CASSTGTGYNSPLHF.

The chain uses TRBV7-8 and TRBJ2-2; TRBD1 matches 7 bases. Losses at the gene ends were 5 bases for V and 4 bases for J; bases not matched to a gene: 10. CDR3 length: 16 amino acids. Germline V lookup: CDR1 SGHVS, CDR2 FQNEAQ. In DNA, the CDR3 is TGTGCCAGCAGCAAGAGGACAGGCCTAATCACCGGGGAGCTGTTTTTT. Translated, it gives CASSKRTGLITGELFF.

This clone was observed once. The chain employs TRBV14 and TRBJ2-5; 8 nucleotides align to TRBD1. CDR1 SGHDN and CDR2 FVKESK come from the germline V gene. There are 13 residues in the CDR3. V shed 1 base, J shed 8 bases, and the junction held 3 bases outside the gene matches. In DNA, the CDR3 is TGTGCCAGCAGCCAAGCAGGGGGCAGAACCCAGTACTTC. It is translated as CASSQAGGRTQYF.

Here the CDR3 DNA reads TGTGCCAGCAGTTTAAGCCCCGGACTAGCGGGGGCTGAGCAGTTCTTC. Protein: CASSLSPGLAGAEQFF. V usage is TRBV28 and J usage is TRBJ2-1, with 13 bases fitting TRBD2. The germline V gene encodes CDR1 MDHEN and CDR2 SYDVKM. V lost 2 bases, J lost 9 bases, and 7 bases stayed unmatched. CDR3 length: 16 amino acids.

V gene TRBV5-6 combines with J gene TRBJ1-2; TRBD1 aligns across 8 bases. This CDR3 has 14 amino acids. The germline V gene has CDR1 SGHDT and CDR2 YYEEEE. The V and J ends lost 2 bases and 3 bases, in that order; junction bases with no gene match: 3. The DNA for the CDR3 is TGTGCCAGCAGCTTTTCAGGGGGCTACTATGGCTACACCTTC. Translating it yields CASSFSGGYYGYTF.

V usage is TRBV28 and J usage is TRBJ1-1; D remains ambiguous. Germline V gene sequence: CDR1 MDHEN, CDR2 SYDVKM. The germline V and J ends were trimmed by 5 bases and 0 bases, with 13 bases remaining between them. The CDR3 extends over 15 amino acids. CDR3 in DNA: TGTGCCAGCAGTCCTCCTGGACTGATGAACACTGAAGCTTTCTTT. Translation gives CASSPPGLMNTEAFF.

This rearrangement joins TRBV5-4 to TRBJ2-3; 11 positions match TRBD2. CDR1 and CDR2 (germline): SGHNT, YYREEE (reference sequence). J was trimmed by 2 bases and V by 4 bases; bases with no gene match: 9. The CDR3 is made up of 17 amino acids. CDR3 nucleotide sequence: TGTGCCAGCAGCACTGTAGCGGGGGGGCGAAACACAGATACGCAGTATTTT. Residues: CASSTVAGGRNTDTQYF.

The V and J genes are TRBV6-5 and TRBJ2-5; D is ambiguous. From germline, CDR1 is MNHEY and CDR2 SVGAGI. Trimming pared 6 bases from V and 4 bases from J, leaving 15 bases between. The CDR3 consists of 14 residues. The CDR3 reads CASRPGLARETQYF. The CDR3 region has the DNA TGTGCCAGCAGACCTGGTTTAGCAAGAGAGACCCAGTACTTC.

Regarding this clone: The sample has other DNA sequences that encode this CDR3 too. CDR3 residues: CASSVASGGYEQYF. The CDR3 nucleotides read TGTGCCAGCAGCGTAGCTAGCGGGGGCTACGAGCAGTACTTC. The chain has TRBV9 and TRBJ2-7; 10 bases line up with TRBD2. CDR1 is SGDLS, CDR2 YYNGEE, per germline. The trim removed 0 bases at V and 3 bases at J, leaving 0 bases unmatched. The CDR3 has 14 amino acids.

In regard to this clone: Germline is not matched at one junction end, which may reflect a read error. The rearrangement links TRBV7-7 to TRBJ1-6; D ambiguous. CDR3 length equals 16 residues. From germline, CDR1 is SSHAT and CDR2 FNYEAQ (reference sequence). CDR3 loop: CASSQPETEYNSPLHF. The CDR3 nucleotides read TGTGCTAGCAGCCAACCCGAAACAGAGTATAATTCACCCCTCCACTTT.

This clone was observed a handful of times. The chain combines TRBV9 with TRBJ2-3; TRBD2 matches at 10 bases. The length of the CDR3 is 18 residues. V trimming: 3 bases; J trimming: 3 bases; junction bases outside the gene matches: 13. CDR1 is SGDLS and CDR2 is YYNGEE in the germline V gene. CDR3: CASSAPRAGGPGTDTQYF. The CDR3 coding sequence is TGTGCCAGCAGCGCCCCAAGAGCGGGGGGGCCTGGGACAGATACGCAGTATTTT.

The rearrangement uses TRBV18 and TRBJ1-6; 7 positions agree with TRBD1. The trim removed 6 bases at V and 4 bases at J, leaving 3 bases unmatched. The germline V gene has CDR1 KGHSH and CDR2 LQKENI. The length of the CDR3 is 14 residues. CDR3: CASSATGYNSPLHF. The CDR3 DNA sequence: TGTGCCAGCTCGGCGACAGGGTATAATTCACCCCTCCACTTT.

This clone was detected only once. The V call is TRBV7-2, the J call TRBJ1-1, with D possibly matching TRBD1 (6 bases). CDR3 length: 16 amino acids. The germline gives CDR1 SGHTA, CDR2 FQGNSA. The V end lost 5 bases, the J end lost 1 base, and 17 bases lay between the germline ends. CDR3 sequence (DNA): TGTGCCAGCAGCCTTGTGTGGGGGGGGCAGAACACTGAAGCTTTCTTT. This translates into CASSLVWGGQNTEAFF.

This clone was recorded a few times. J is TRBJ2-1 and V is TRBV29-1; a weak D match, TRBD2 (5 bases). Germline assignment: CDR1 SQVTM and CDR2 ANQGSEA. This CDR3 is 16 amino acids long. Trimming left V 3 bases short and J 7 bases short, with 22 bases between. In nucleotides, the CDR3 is TGCAGCGTTGAGATGTTGTGGACGGACTTAGGTAATGAGCAGTTCTTC. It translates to CSVEMLWTDLGNEQFF.

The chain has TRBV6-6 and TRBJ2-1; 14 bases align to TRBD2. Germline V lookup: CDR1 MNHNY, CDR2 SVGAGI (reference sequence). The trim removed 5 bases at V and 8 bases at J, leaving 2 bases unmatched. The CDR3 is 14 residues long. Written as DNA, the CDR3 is TGTGCCAGCAGTCGGGGACTAGCGGGAGATGAGCAGTTCTTC. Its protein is CASSRGLAGDEQFF.

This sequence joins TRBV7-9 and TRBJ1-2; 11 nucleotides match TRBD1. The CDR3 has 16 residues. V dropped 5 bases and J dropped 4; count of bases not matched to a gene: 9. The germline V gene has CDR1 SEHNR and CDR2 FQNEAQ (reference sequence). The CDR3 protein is CASSTGQGGRSYGYTF. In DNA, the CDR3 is TGTGCCAGCAGCACGGGACAGGGGGGGAGGAGCTATGGCTACACCTTC.

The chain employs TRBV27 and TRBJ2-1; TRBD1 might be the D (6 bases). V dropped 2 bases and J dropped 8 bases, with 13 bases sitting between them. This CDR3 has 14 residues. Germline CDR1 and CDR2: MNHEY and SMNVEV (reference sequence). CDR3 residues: CASSLGQGIHEQFF. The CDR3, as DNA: TGTGCCAGCAGTTTAGGTCAGGGGATCCATGAGCAGTTCTTC.

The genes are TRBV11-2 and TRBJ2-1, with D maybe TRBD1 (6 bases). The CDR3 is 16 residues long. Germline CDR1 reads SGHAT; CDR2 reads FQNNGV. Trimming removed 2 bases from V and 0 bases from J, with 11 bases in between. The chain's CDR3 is CASSLKTGNSYNEQFF. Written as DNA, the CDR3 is TGTGCCAGCAGCTTAAAGACAGGAAACTCCTACAATGAGCAGTTCTTC.

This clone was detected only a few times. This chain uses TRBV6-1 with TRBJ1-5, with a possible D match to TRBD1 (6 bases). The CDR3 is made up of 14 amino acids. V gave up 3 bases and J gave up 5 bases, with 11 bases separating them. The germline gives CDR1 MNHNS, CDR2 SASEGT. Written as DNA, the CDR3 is TGTGCCAGCAGTGACGGGGGGGCGGATCAGCCCCAGCATTTT. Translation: CASSDGGADQPQHF.

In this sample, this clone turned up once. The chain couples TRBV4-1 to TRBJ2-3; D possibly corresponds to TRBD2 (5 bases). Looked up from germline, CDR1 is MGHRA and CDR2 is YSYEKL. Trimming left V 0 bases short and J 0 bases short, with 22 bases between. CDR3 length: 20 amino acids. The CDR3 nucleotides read TGCGCCAGCAGCCAAGATCCCGGCCTGCGAGGGTCCACTAGCACAGATACGCAGTATTTT. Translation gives CASSQDPGLRGSTSTDTQYF.